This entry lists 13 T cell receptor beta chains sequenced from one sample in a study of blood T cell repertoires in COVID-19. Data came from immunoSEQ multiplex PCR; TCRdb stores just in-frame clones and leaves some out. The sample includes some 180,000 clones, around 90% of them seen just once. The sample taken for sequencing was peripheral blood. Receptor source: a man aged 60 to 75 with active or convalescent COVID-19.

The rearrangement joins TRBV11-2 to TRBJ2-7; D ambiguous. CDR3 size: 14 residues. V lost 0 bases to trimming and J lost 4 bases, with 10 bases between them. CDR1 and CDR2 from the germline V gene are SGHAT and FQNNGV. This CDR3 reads CASSLDLGHYEQYF. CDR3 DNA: TGTGCCAGCAGCTTAGATCTGGGCCATTACGAGCAGTACTTC.

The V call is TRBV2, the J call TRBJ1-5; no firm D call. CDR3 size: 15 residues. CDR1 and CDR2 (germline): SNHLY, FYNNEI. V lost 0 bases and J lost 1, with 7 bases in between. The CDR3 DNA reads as TGTGCCAGCAGTGAAGCGTTGAGGAGCAATCAGCCCCAGCATTTT. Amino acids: CASSEALRSNQPQHF.

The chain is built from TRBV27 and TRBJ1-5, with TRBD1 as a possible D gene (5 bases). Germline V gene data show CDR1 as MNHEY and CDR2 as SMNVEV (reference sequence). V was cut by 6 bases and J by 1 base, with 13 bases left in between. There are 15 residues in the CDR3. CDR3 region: CASSRGGGSNQPQHF. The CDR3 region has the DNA TGTGCCAGCAGCCGCGGGGGTGGAAGCAATCAGCCCCAGCATTTT.

Here the CDR3 reads CATVRGTEAFF. CDR3 nucleotides: TGTGCCACCGTACGGGGCACTGAAGCTTTCTTT. The chain combines TRBV24-1 with TRBJ1-1; no clear D gene. The germline CDR1 and CDR2 sequences are KGHDR and SFDVKD. The CDR3 runs 11 residues. V was trimmed by 9 bases and J by 4 bases, leaving 8 bases between them.

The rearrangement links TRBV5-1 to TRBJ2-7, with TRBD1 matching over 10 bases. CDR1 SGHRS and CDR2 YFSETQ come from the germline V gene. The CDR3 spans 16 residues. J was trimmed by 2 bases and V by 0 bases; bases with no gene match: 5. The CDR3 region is CASSLVSGTGAYEQYF. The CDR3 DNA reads TGCGCCAGCAGCTTGGTTAGCGGGACAGGGGCCTACGAGCAGTACTTC.

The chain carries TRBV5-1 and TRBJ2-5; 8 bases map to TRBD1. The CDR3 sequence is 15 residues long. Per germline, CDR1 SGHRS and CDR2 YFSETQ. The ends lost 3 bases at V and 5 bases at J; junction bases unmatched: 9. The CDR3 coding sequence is TGCGCCAGCAGCTATCGGCAGGGGGCTGGGGAGACCCAGTACTTC. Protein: CASSYRQGAGETQYF. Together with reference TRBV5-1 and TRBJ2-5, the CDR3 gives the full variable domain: KAGVTQTPRYLIKTRGQQVTLSCSPISGHRSVSWYQQTPGQGLQFLFEYFSETQRNKGNFPGRFSGRQFSNSRSEMNVSTLELGDSALYLCASSYRQGAGETQYFGPGTRLLVL.

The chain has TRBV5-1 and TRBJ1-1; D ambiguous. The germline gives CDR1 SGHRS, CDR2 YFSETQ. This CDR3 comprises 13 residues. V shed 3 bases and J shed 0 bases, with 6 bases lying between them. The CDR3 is CASSSQMNTEAFF. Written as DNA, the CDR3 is TGCGCCAGCAGCTCACAGATGAACACTGAAGCTTTCTTT.

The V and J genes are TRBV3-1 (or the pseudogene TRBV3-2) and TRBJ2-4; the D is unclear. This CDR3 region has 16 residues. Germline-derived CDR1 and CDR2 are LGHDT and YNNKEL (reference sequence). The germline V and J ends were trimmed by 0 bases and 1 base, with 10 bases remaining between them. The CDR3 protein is CASSQDAHTAKNIQYF. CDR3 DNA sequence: TGTGCCAGCAGCCAAGATGCCCACACCGCCAAAAACATTCAGTACTTC.

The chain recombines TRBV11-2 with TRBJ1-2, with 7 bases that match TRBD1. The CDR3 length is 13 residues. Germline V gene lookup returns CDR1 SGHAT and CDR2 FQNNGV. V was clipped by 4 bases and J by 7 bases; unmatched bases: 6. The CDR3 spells CASSYQGVGGYTF. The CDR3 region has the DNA TGTGCCAGCAGCTATCAGGGGGTTGGTGGCTACACCTTC.

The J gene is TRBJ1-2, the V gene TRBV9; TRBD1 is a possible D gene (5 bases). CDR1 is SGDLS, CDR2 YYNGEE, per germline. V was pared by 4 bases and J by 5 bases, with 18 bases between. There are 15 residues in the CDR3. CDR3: CASSPRTRVGYGYTF. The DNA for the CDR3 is TGTGCCAGCAGCCCTCGGACAAGGGTCGGGTATGGCTACACCTTC.

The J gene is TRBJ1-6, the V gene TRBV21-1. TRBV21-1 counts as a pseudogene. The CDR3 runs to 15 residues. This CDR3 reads CASSKARPDPGALHF. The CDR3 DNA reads TGTGCCAGCAGCAAAGCCAGGCCTGACCCCGGGGCCCTCCACTTT.

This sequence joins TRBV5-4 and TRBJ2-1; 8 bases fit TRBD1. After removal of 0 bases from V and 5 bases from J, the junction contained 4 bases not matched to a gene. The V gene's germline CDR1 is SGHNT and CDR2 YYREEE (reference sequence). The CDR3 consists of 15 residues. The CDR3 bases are TGTGCCAGCAGCTTGGGTCAACAGGGGGACAATGAGCAGTTCTTC. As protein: CASSLGQQGDNEQFF.

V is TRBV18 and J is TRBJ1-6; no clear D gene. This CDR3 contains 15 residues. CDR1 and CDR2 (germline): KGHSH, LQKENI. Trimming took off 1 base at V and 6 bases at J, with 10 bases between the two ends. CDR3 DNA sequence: TGTGCCAGCTCACCACAGGGAGAGGCTAATTCACCCCTCCACTTT. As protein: CASSPQGEANSPLHF.